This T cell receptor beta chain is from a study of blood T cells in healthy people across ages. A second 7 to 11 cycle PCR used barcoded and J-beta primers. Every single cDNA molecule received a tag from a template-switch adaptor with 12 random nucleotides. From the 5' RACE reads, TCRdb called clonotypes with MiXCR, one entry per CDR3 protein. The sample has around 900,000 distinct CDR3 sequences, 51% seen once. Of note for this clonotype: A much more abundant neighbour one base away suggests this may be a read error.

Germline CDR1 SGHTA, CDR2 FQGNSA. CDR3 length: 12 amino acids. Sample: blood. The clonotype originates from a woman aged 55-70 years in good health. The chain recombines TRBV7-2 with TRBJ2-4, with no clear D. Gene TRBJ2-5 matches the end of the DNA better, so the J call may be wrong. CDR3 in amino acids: CVSSLQGETQYF. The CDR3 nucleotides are TGTGTCAGCAGCCTCCAAGGGGAGACCCAGTACTTC.